The 21 T cell receptor beta chains presented below share a single source sample, sequenced in a study of shared clonotypes between healthy human individuals. This table comes from immunoSEQ multiplex PCR, and its TCRdb copy is limited to in-frame clones, with some not included. Altogether 2 million to 2.5 million clones are present, 80% to 95% being singletons, with the ten largest covering roughly 0.34%. The material sequenced was naive CD4+ T cells from PBMCs. Subset described: CD45RA+ positively selected. The receptor set was obtained from a man aged 18 to 30 in good health. Some clones in this sample may be carry-over from other donors' samples.

The chain combines TRBV10-2 with TRBJ1-1; D is uncertain. CDR1 WSHSY and CDR2 SAAADI come from the germline V gene. Trimming took off 4 bases at V and 0 bases at J, with 6 bases between the two ends. The CDR3 loop spans 13 amino acids. CDR3 nucleotides: TGCGCCAGCAGTGTTAGCCTGAACACTGAAGCTTTCTTT. Translation: CASSVSLNTEAFF.

This clone appeared once. The sample carries other DNA sequences with the same CDR3. This chain links TRBV5-1 with TRBJ2-3; TRBD2 aligns across 10 bases. V dropped 2 bases and J dropped 0; count of bases not matched to a gene: 3. There are 16 residues in the CDR3. Germline lookup yields CDR1 SGHRS and CDR2 YFSETQ. The CDR3 here is CASSLGTSVSTDTQYF. Here the CDR3 DNA reads TGCGCCAGCAGCTTAGGGACTAGCGTTAGCACAGATACGCAGTATTTT.

The chain carries TRBV4-3 and TRBJ2-1; D not certain. The ends were cut back, 4 bases at V and 1 base at J, with 20 bases in the middle. This CDR3 is built from 18 residues. Germline V gene lookup returns CDR1 LGHNA and CDR2 YSLEER. The CDR3 DNA reads as TGCGCCAGCAGCCTCAACTTAAGGGCGGAAACTTCCTACAATGAGCAGTTCTTC. Its translation: CASSLNLRAETSYNEQFF.

CDR3 residues: CASSLSPGRTSGANVLTF. CDR3 in DNA: TGTGCCAGCAGTTTATCTCCGGGACGTACCTCTGGGGCCAACGTCCTGACTTTC. The chain combines TRBV27 with TRBJ2-6; tentatively, D is TRBD1 or TRBD2 (5 bases each). CDR3 size: 18 residues. Trimming removed 0 bases at V and 0 bases at J, with 12 bases between. Germline CDR1 and CDR2: MNHEY and SMNVEV (reference sequence). Based on the CDR3 plus reference TRBV27 and TRBJ2-6, the full variable domain is EAQVTQNPRYLITVTGKKLTVTCSQNMNHEYMSWYRQDPGLGLRQIYYSMNVEVTDKGDVPEGYKVSRKEKRNFPLILESPSPNQTSLYFCASSLSPGRTSGANVLTFGAGSRLTVL.

This clone was counted a single time. The chain links TRBV4-3 to TRBJ2-2, with a weak D call TRBD2 (5 bases). Germline CDR1 reads LGHNA; CDR2 reads YSLEER. The CDR3 is 15 residues long. The V end was cut by 4 bases, the J end by 4 bases, with 13 bases between. In DNA form, the CDR3 reads TGCGCCAGCAGCCCCTCACCTCGGGGCACCGGGGAGCTGTTTTTT. Translation: CASSPSPRGTGELFF.

The V call is TRBV28, the J call TRBJ2-3; perhaps D is TRBD1 or TRBD2 (7 bases each). Looked up from germline, CDR1 is MDHEN and CDR2 is SYDVKM. CDR3 length: 15 amino acids. Trimming cost V 2 bases and J 3 bases, with 12 bases left between them. This CDR3 reads CASSLVQGGTDTQYF. CDR3 in DNA: TGTGCCAGCAGTTTAGTCCAGGGGGGGACAGATACGCAGTATTTT.

This clone was counted once. The chain is built from TRBV5-1 and TRBJ2-7; possibly TRBD1 for D (7 bases). From germline, CDR1 is SGHRS and CDR2 YFSETQ. V lost 2 bases, J lost 2 bases, and 14 bases lay in between. The CDR3 is made up of 15 amino acids. CDR3 nucleotides: TGCGCCAGCAGCTTTACCTCAGGGGGGACCTACGAGCAGTACTTC. Translation: CASSFTSGGTYEQYF.

The chain has TRBV6-5 and TRBJ2-3; D not resolved. Trimming took off 0 bases at V and 2 bases at J, with 12 bases between the two ends. This CDR3 has 16 amino acids. Germline CDR1 MNHEY, CDR2 SVGAGI. The CDR3 region is CASSYSRQAFTDTQYF. The CDR3 bases are TGTGCCAGCAGTTACTCCCGTCAAGCGTTCACAGATACGCAGTATTTT.

V gene TRBV5-4 combines with J gene TRBJ1-1; D is possibly TRBD1 (5 bases). Trimming took off 0 bases at V and 3 bases at J, with 12 bases between the two ends. The CDR3 consists of 15 residues. Germline-derived CDR1 and CDR2 are SGHNT and YYREEE (reference sequence). Written as DNA, the CDR3 is TGTGCCAGCAGCTTGGGTCAGGGCGGGTACACTGAAGCTTTCTTT. It specifies CASSLGQGGYTEAFF.

The chain employs TRBV5-6 and TRBJ1-1, with D possibly matching TRBD1 (5 bases). V was shortened by 4 bases and J by 1 base, with 14 bases between the two germline ends. Per the germline V gene, CDR1 is SGHDT and CDR2 is YYEEEE. The CDR3 length is 15 residues. CDR3 DNA sequence: TGTGCCAGCAGCCCTAGGGGCAGCACGAACACTGAAGCTTTCTTT. Translating gives CASSPRGSTNTEAFF.

This chain joins TRBV19 and TRBJ2-1; D gene uncertain. The CDR3 length is 13 residues. Trimming left V 3 bases short and J 9 bases short, with 12 bases between. The germline CDR1 and CDR2 sequences are LNHDA and SQIVND (reference sequence). The DNA of the CDR3 is TGTGCCAGTAGTATTGTAGTGACGAGTGAGCAGTTCTTC. Its translation: CASSIVVTSEQFF.

Concerning this clone: Other DNA sequences from this sample encode an identical CDR3 as well. The gene calls are TRBV18 and TRBJ1-5; D gene uncertain. The V gene lost 3 bases and the J gene lost 4 bases, with 7 bases spanning the gap. The CDR3 has 13 amino acids. The V gene's germline CDR1 is KGHSH and CDR2 LQKENI. This chain's CDR3 is CASSPESNQPQHF. The CDR3, as DNA: TGTGCCAGCTCACCCGAATCGAATCAGCCCCAGCATTTT.

V is TRBV19 and J is TRBJ1-3; TRBD1 is a possible D gene (6 bases). Germline V CDR1 and CDR2: LNHDA, SQIVND (reference sequence). Between the trimmed V and J ends, which lost 4 bases and 0 bases, there was a span of 19 bases. The length of the CDR3 is 18 residues. The CDR3 loop reads CASSTVSGTRSSGNTIYF. The CDR3 region has the DNA TGTGCCAGTAGTACGGTGTCCGGGACAAGGAGCTCTGGAAACACCATATATTTT.

The gene calls are TRBV28 and TRBJ2-3; D gene ambiguous. CDR3 length equals 13 residues. The germline V gene has CDR1 MDHEN and CDR2 SYDVKM. V lost 6 bases and J 4 bases, leaving 11 bases between the germline ends. The CDR3 sequence is CASSSPESDTQYF. CDR3 DNA sequence: TGTGCCAGCAGCTCCCCAGAGTCAGATACGCAGTATTTT.

The gene calls are TRBV28 and TRBJ2-1; 9 nucleotides align to TRBD1. Germline assignment: CDR1 MDHEN and CDR2 SYDVKM. V lost 6 bases, J lost 12 bases, and 6 bases stayed unmatched. CDR3 length: 12 amino acids. The CDR3 coding sequence is TGTGCCAGCAGCTCCGGGACAGGGTGGCAGTTCTTC. This gives the protein CASSSGTGWQFF.

This chain joins TRBV19 and TRBJ2-7; 9 bases line up with TRBD2. V dropped 5 bases and J dropped 3; count of bases not matched to a gene: 17. CDR1 and CDR2 (germline): LNHDA, SQIVND (reference sequence). The CDR3 consists of 18 residues. The CDR3 nucleotides read TGTGCCAGTAGTGCCCCTTGGAGTCCCGGGACTAGCTTCTACGAGCAGTACTTC. It codes for CASSAPWSPGTSFYEQYF.

The chain is built from TRBV6-4 and TRBJ1-2, with TRBD1 matching 7 bases. Germline V gene sequence: CDR1 MRHNA, CDR2 SNTAGT. The CDR3 extends over 12 amino acids. V gave up 6 bases and J gave up 4 bases; unmatched junction bases: 2. This chain's CDR3 is CASSGQVYGYTF. In DNA, the CDR3 is TGTGCCAGCAGCGGACAGGTCTATGGCTACACCTTC.

The chain recombines TRBV7-9 with TRBJ2-3; TRBD2 agrees at 10 bases. The CDR3 is made up of 17 amino acids. Germline V gene sequence: CDR1 SEHNR, CDR2 FQNEAQ (reference sequence). The J segment lost 0 bases and the V segment lost 5 bases, leaving 8 bases of the junction unmatched. The CDR3 sequence: CASSLTAGGSSTDTQYF. Here the CDR3 DNA reads TGTGCCAGCAGCCTGACAGCGGGAGGGAGTAGCACAGATACGCAGTATTTT.

This clone came up a few times. This CDR3 is also generated by other DNA sequences in the sample. V usage is TRBV5-1 and J usage is TRBJ1-2; D unresolved. The V and J ends lost 0 bases and 2 bases respectively, with 5 bases between them. This CDR3 spans 13 amino acids. Germline CDR1 reads SGHRS; CDR2 reads YFSETQ. The CDR3 spells CASSLDPNYGYTF. DNA for the CDR3: TGCGCCAGCAGCTTGGATCCGAACTATGGCTACACCTTC.

The CDR3 sequence is CASSPRQDMNTEAFF. As DNA, the CDR3 is TGCGCCAGCAGCCCCCGACAGGACATGAACACTGAAGCTTTCTTT. The gene calls are TRBV4-1 and TRBJ1-1; D is perhaps TRBD1 (6 bases). CDR1 and CDR2 (germline): MGHRA, YSYEKL. The V end lost 4 bases, the J end lost 0 bases, and 12 bases lay between the germline ends. The CDR3 extends over 15 amino acids.

In its sample, this clone was seen once. This chain connects TRBV27 to TRBJ2-1; perhaps D is TRBD1 or TRBD2 (5 bases each). Trimming shortened V by 6 bases and J by 0 bases, and 18 bases separated the two germline ends. Germline V lookup: CDR1 MNHEY, CDR2 SMNVEV (reference sequence). The CDR3 sequence is 17 residues long. The CDR3 region has the DNA TGTGCCAGCAGGACTGAGTGGGGACCCAGCTCCTACAATGAGCAGTTCTTC. This gives the protein CASRTEWGPSSYNEQFF.